This is a list of T cell receptor beta chains from one sample in a study of cytomegalovirus exposure and HLA in healthy donors. Assay used: immunoSEQ multiplex PCR; TCRdb lists only in-frame clones, some missing. In the table there are some 270,000 clones, 80% to 90% of which are singletons. Specimen: PBMCs. These receptor sequences come from a woman aged 18-29 years in good health and CMV-seronegative. CDR3s include the opening cysteine and the closing phenylalanine or tryptophan. The D gene is left open where the match is weak. Clone size is shown for a subset of rows, as once, few, many or a class of expanded clone.

clone_size	v_call	j_call	d_call	cdr3_nt	cdr3_aa
.	TRBV30	TRBJ1-3	.	TGTGCCTGGAACCTCGGGGGGGCGAAGGGAAACACCATATATTTT	CAWNLGGAKGNTIYF
.	TRBV6-5	TRBJ2-7	TRBD1	TGTGCCAGCAGTCCCTGGACAGGGAGCTACGAGCAGTACTTC	CASSPWTGSYEQYF
few	TRBV27	TRBJ1-5	.	TGTGCCAGCAGTGCCACCACAGGGTGGTTGCAGCCCCAGCATTTT	CASSATTGWLQPQHF
.	TRBV5-8	TRBJ2-7	.	TGTGCCAGCAGCTGGGGGGAGAAATCCTACGAGCAGTACTTC	CASSWGEKSYEQYF
.	TRBV9	TRBJ2-7	.	TGTGCCAGCAGCGTAGGCGGGGATAACTACGAGCAGTACTTC	CASSVGGDNYEQYF
.	TRBV30	TRBJ2-7	TRBD1	TGTGCCTGGAGTGTTTGGGACAGGGGGATCGAGCAGTACTTC	CAWSVWDRGIEQYF
.	TRBV7-3	TRBJ2-7	TRBD2	TGTGCCAGCAGCTTGGCGGGGGACTCCTACGAGCAGTACTTC	CASSLAGDSYEQYF
.	TRBV7-9	TRBJ2-7	.	TGTGCCAGCAGCCTCCCAGGAGCGGGTAGCTCCTACGAGCAGTACTTC	CASSLPGAGSSYEQYF
.	TRBV15	TRBJ2-3	.	TGTGCCACCAGCAGAGATCCGAGGAGCGTGTACGGCACAGATACGCAGTATTTT	CATSRDPRSVYGTDTQYF
.	TRBV10-1	TRBJ2-7	TRBD1	TGCGCCAGCAGTGAGGGACAGGGGGTCTACGAGCAGTACTTC	CASSEGQGVYEQYF
.	TRBV19	TRBJ2-1	.	TGTGCCAGTAGTATAGACGGAGATTCCTACAATGAGCAGTTCTTC	CASSIDGDSYNEQFF
.	TRBV28	TRBJ1-2	TRBD1	TGTGCCAGCAGTTGGACAGGAGACGGCTACACCTTC	CASSWTGDGYTF
once	TRBV4-3	TRBJ2-1	TRBD2	TGCGCCAGCAGCATCAGTGAGCGGGGGGGATACAATGAGCAGTTCTTC	CASSISERGGYNEQFF
.	TRBV30	TRBJ1-4	.	TGTGCCTGGACCGGTGTCTCAACTAATGAAAAACTGTTTTTT	CAWTGVSTNEKLFF
.	TRBV27	TRBJ1-2	.	TGTGCCAGCAGTTTACAGTTTGGGGGGTTCTATGGCTACACCTTC	CASSLQFGGFYGYTF
.	TRBV5-1	TRBJ2-1	TRBD2	TGCGCCAGCAGCTTCGGTAGCGGGGGTAAGGGTAGTGAGCAGTTCTTC	CASSFGSGGKGSEQFF
.	TRBV28	TRBJ1-2	.	TGTGCCAGCAGTTCCTCGAACTATGGCTACACCTTC	CASSSSNYGYTF
.	TRBV4-1	TRBJ2-7	TRBD1	TGCGCCAGCAGCCCGGGACAGGCCGATCACGAGCAGTACTTC	CASSPGQADHEQYF
once	TRBV6-1	TRBJ2-3	TRBD2	TGTGCCAGCAGTGAACCTATCCCGGGACTAGCGGGAGGGGTGGTAGATACGCAGTATTTT	CASSEPIPGLAGGVVDTQYF
.	TRBV30	TRBJ2-7	.	TGTGCCTGGACCAGGGATCTATGGTCCTACGAGCAGTACTTC	CAWTRDLWSYEQYF
.	TRBV4-3	TRBJ1-2	TRBD1	TGCGCCAGCAGCCAAGAGTCGTCGGGACAGGGGGAACTTGGGTATGGCTACACCTTC	CASSQESSGQGELGYGYTF
.	TRBV5-6	TRBJ2-5	.	TGTGCCAGCAGCTTGACAGTCCAAGAGACCCAGTACTTC	CASSLTVQETQYF
.	TRBV2	TRBJ2-4	.	TGTGCCAGCAGTTTCCTAGGTCCCGAAAACATTCAGTACTTC	CASSFLGPENIQYF
.	TRBV30	TRBJ1-4	.	TGTGCCTGGAGTGTAGGGGGTAATAATGAAAAACTGTTTTTT	CAWSVGGNNEKLFF
.	TRBV23-1	TRBJ1-2	TRBD1	TGCGCCAGCAGTCTCCCCGGGACAGGGGGAGGCTACACCTTC	CASSLPGTGGGYTF
few	TRBV28	TRBJ2-7	.	TGTGCCAGCATATCAGGCCACTCCTACGAGCAGTACTTC	CASISGHSYEQYF
.	TRBV5-1	TRBJ1-2	.	TGCGCCAGCAGCTTGGCCGACAGCCTACCCTATGGCTACACCTTC	CASSLADSLPYGYTF
.	TRBV6-5	TRBJ2-7	.	TGTGCCAGCAGTTACTCTAGAGGATCCCTAAGCGAGCAGTACTTC	CASSYSRGSLSEQYF
.	TRBV19	TRBJ1-2	TRBD1	TGTGCCAGTAGCCCGGACAGGGGTCGCGATGGCTACACCTTC	CASSPDRGRDGYTF
.	TRBV4-1	TRBJ1-1	TRBD1	TGCGCCAGCAGCCAAGCAGGGGGCGTTGAAGCTTTCTTT	CASSQAGGVEAFF
.	TRBV30	TRBJ1-4	.	TGTGCCTGGAGTGTACAATCTCCAAAACTGTTTTTT	CAWSVQSPKLFF
.	TRBV6-1	TRBJ2-7	TRBD2	TGTGCCAGCAGTGAAAGAGCTAGCGGGGCAGTTTACGAGCAGTACTTC	CASSERASGAVYEQYF
.	TRBV5-5	TRBJ1-2	TRBD1	TGTGCCAGCAGCTTGACAGGGGAGCCTAACTATGGCTACACCTTC	CASSLTGEPNYGYTF
.	TRBV5-1	TRBJ1-1	TRBD1	TGCGCCAGCAGGGTGGGGACAGCCAACACTGAAGCTTTCTTT	CASRVGTANTEAFF
.	TRBV5-1	TRBJ1-1	TRBD1	TGCGCCAGCAGCCTACAGGGGCAAACTGAAGCTTTCTTT	CASSLQGQTEAFF
.	TRBV28	TRBJ1-1	.	TGTGCCAGCAGTTGGAGTAGGACTGAAGCTTTCTTT	CASSWSRTEAFF
.	TRBV10-3	TRBJ2-7	.	TGTGCCATCAGCTATACAGACAACGAGCAGTACTTC	CAISYTDNEQYF
.	TRBV29-1	TRBJ1-2	TRBD1	TGCAGCGTTGAGGACAGGGGCAAACTATATGGCTACACCTTC	CSVEDRGKLYGYTF
.	TRBV11-2	TRBJ1-3	.	TGTGCCAGCAGCATCCGACCCGCCCAGGACACCATATATTTT	CASSIRPAQDTIYF
.	TRBV5-1	TRBJ2-5	.	TGCGCCAGCAGCCTTGGAGGGCGGAAAGAGACCCAGTACTTC	CASSLGGRKETQYF
once	TRBV28	TRBJ2-1	TRBD1	TGTGCCAGCAGCCGTGGACAGGCCAACAATGAGCAGTTCTTC	CASSRGQANNEQFF
.	TRBV19	TRBJ2-3	.	TGTGCCAGTAGTATGGGAGAGGCCGGGGAGTTCCCAGATACGCAGTATTTT	CASSMGEAGEFPDTQYF
few	TRBV14	TRBJ2-1	.	TGTGCCAGCAGCCAAGTTGGACTACAGTTCTTC	CASSQVGLQFF
few	TRBV27	TRBJ1-2	TRBD1	TGTGCCAGCAGTATAATGCCGGGACAGGGGACCTATGGCTACACCTTC	CASSIMPGQGTYGYTF
.	TRBV29-1	TRBJ2-7	TRBD1	TGCAGCGTCCGACAGGGAACCTACGAGCAGTACTTC	CSVRQGTYEQYF
.	TRBV18	TRBJ2-5	.	TGTGCCAGCGGGGGGTCTCAAGAGACCCAGTACTTC	CASGGSQETQYF
few	TRBV6-5	TRBJ2-5	TRBD2	TGTGCCAGCAGTTTATCCGGGACTAGCGGGGAAGAGACCCAGTACTTC	CASSLSGTSGEETQYF
.	TRBV30	TRBJ2-3	.	TGTGCCTGGAGTCCTCGCACAGATACGCAGTATTTT	CAWSPRTDTQYF
once	TRBV18	TRBJ2-1	TRBD2	TGTGCCAGCTCACCTGGGACTAGCGGGGGGGCCTACAATGAGCAGTTCTTC	CASSPGTSGGAYNEQFF
.	TRBV7-9	TRBJ2-1	.	TGTGCCAGCTTAAGAGGCTCCTACAATGAGCAGTTCTTC	CASLRGSYNEQFF